This TCR beta chain was sequenced in a study of blood T cell repertoires in COVID-19. Assay: immunoSEQ multiplex PCR; the TCRdb copy retains only in-frame clones and omits some. The sample includes about 230,000 clones, approximately 90% seen only once; the top ten take approximately 12%. This TCR was recovered from a woman aged 18-29 years who had recovered from COVID-19. Sequencing used peripheral blood.

CDR3 coding DNA: TGTGCCAGCAGCTCCTCCTACGGTTACGAGCAGTACTTC. Translating gives CASSSSYGYEQYF. The chain is built from TRBV7-9 and TRBJ2-7, with unresolved D. Germline CDR1 reads SEHNR; CDR2 reads FQNEAQ (reference sequence). CDR3 length equals 13 residues. V lost 4 bases and J 4 bases, leaving 11 bases between the germline ends.